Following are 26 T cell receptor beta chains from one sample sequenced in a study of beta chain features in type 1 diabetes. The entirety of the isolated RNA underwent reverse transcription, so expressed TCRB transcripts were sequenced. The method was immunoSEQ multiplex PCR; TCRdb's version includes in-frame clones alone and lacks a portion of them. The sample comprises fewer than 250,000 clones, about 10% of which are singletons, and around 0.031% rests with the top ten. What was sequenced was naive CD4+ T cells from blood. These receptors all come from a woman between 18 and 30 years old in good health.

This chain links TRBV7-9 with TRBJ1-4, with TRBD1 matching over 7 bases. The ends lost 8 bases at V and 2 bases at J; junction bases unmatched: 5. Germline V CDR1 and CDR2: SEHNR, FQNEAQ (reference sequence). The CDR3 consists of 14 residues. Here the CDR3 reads CASSEGATNEKLFF. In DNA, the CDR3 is TGTGCCAGCTCGGAGGGGGCGACTAATGAAAAACTGTTTTTT.

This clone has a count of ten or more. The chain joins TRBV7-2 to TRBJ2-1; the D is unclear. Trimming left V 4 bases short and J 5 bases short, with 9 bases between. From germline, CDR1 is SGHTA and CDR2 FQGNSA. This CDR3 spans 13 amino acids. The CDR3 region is CASSSWADNEQFF. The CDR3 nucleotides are TGTGCCAGCAGCTCATGGGCTGACAATGAGCAGTTCTTC.

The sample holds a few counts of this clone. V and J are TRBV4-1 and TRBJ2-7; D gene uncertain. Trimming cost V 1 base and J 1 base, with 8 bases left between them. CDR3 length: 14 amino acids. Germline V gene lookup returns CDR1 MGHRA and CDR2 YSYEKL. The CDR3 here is CASSQVGRSYEQYF. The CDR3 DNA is TGCGCCAGCAGCCAAGTGGGCAGGTCCTACGAGCAGTACTTC.

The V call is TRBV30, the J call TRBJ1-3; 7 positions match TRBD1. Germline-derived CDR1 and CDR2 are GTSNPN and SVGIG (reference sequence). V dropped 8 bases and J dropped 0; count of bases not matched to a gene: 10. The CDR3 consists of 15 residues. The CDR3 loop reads CAQGDRINSGNTIYF. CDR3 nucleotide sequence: TGTGCCCAGGGGGACAGAATTAACTCTGGAAACACCATATATTTT.

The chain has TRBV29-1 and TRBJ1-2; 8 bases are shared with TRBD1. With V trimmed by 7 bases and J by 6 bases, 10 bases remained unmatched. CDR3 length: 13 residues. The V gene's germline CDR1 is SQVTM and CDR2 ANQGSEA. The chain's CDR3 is CSGRRQGPDGYTF. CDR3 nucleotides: TGCAGCGGACGTCGACAGGGGCCAGATGGCTACACCTTC.

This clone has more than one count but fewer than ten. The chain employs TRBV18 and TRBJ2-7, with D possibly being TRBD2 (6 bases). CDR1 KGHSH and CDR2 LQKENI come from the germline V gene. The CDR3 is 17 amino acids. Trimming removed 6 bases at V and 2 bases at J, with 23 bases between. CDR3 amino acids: CASSTIAENKVAYEQYF. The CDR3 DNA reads TGTGCCAGCTCGACCATAGCGGAAAACAAGGTCGCCTACGAGCAGTACTTC.

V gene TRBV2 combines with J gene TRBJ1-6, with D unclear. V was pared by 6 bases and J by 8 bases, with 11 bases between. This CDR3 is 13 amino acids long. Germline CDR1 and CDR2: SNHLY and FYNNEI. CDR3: CASSLTWDSPLHF. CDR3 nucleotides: TGTGCCAGCAGCCTGACTTGGGATTCACCCCTCCACTTT.

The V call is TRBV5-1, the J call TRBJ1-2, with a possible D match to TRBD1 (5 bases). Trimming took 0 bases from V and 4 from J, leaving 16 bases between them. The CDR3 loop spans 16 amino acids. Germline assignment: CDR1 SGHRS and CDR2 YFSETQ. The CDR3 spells CASSLDGQGLIYGYTF. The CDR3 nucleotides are TGCGCCAGCAGCTTGGATGGGCAGGGTCTCATCTATGGCTACACCTTC.

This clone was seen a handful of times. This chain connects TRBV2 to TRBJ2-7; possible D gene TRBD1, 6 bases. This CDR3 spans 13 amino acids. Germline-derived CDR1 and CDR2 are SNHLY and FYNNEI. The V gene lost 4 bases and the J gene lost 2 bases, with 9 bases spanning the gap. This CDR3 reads CASSADRTYEQYF. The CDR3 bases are TGTGCCAGCAGTGCAGACAGGACCTACGAGCAGTACTTC.

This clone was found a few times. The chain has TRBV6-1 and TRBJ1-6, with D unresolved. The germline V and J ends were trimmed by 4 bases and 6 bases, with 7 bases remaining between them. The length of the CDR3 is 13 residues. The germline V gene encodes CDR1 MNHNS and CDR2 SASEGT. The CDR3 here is CASSGPSNSPLHF. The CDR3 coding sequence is TGTGCCAGCAGTGGTCCGAGTAATTCACCCCTCCACTTT.

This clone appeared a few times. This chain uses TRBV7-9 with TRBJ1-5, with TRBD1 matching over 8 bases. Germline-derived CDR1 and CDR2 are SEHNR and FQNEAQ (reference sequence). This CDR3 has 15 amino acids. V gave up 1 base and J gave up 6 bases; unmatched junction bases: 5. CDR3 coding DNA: TGTGCCAGCAGCTTAGGGCAGGGGGCCAGTCAGCCCCAGCATTTT. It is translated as CASSLGQGASQPQHF.

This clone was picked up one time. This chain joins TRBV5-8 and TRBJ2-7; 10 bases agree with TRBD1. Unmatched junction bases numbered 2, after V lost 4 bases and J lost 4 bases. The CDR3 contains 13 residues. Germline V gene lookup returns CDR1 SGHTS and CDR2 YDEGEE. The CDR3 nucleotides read TGTGCCAGCAGCCGGGACAGGGGTTACGAGCAGTACTTC. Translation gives CASSRDRGYEQYF.

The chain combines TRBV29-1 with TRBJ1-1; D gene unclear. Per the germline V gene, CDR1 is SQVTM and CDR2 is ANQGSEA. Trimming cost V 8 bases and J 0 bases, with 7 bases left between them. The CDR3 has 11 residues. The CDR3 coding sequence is TGCAGCTCTCAGGTGAACACTGAAGCTTTCTTT. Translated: CSSQVNTEAFF.

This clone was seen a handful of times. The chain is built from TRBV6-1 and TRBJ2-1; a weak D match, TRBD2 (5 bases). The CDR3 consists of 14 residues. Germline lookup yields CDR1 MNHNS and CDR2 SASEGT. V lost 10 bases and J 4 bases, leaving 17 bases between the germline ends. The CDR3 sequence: CATRRGSLYNEQFF. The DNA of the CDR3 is TGTGCCACCCGCCGTGGGAGCCTGTACAATGAGCAGTTCTTC.

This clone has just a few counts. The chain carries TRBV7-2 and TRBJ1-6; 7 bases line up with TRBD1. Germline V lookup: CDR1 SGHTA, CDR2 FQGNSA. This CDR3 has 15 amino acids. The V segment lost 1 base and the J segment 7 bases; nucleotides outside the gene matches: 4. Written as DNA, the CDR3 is TGTGCCAGCAGCTTAGGTCACAGGGGCAATTCACCCCTCCACTTT. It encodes CASSLGHRGNSPLHF.

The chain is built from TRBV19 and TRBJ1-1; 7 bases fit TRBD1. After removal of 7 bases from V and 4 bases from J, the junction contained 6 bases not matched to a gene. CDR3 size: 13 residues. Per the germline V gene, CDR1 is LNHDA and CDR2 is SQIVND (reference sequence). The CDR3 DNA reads TGTGCCAGTACTCGACAGGGATCCACTGAAGCTTTCTTT. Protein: CASTRQGSTEAFF.

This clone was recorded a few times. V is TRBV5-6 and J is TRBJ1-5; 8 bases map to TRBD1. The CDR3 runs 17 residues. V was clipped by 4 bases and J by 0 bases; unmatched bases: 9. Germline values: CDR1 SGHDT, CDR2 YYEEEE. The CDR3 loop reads CASSRGQGAYSNQPQHF. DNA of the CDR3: TGTGCCAGCAGCCGGGGCCAGGGGGCGTATAGCAATCAGCCCCAGCATTTT.

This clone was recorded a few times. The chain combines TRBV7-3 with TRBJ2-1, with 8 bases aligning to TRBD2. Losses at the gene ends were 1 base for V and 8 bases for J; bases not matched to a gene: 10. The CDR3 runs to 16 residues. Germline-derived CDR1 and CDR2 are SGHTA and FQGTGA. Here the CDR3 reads CASSLRGLGGLDEQFF. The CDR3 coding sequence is TGTGCCAGCAGCTTAAGGGGACTAGGCGGATTGGATGAGCAGTTCTTC.

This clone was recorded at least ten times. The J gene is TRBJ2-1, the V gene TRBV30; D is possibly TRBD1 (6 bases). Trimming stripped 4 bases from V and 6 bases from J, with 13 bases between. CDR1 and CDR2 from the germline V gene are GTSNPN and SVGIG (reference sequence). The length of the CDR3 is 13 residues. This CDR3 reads CAWIGTPRNEQFF. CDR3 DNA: TGTGCCTGGATCGGGACACCACGCAATGAGCAGTTCTTC.

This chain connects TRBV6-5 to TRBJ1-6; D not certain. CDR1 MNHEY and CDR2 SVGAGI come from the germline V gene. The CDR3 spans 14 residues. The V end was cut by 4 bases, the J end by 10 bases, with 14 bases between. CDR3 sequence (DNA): TGTGCCAGCAGTTTACTTGGACGGGAATCACCCCTCCACTTT. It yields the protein CASSLLGRESPLHF.

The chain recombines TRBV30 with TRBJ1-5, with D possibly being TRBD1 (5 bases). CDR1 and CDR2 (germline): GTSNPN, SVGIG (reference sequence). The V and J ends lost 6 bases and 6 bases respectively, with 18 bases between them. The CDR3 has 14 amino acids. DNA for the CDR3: TGTGCCTGTACAACTGACAGACTGAGTCAGCCCCAGCATTTT. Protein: CACTTDRLSQPQHF.

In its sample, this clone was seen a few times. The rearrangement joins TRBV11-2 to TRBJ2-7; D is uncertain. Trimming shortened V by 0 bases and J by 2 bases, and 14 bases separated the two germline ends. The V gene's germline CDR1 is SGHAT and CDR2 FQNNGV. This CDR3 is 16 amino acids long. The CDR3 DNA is TGTGCCAGCAGCTTAGATCTTAGGAGTTCCACCTACGAGCAGTACTTC. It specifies CASSLDLRSSTYEQYF.

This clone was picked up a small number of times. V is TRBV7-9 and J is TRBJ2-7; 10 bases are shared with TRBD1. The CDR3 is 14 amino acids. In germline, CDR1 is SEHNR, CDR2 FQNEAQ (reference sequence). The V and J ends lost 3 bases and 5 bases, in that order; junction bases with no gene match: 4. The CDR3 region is CASSFLTGGHEQYF. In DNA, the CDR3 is TGTGCCAGCAGCTTCCTGACAGGGGGCCACGAGCAGTACTTC.

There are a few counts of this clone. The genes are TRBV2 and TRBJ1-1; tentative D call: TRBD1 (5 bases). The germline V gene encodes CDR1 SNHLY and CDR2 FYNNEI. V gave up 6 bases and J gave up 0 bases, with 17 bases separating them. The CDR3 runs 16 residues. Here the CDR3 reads CASSSVVQAMNTEAFF. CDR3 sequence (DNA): TGTGCCAGCAGCTCCGTGGTACAGGCGATGAACACTGAAGCTTTCTTT.

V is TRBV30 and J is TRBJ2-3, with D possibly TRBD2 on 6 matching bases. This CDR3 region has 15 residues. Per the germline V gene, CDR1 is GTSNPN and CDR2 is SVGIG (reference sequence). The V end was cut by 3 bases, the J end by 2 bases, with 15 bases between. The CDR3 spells CAWSLPGLSTDTQYF. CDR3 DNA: TGTGCCTGGAGCCTACCGGGACTCTCCACAGATACGCAGTATTTT.

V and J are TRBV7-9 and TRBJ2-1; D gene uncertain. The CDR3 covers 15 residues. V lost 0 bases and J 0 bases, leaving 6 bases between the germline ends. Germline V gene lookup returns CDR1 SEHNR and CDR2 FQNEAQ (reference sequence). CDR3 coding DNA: TGTGCCAGCAGCTTAGCGCTCGGCTCCTACAATGAGCAGTTCTTC. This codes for CASSLALGSYNEQFF.